The entry that follows covers one T cell receptor beta chain sequence. Time point reported: after trial treatment. Documented treatment: LDRT plus nivolumab, ipilimumab, low-dose cyclophosphamide and aspirin (RACIN trial). Trimming cost V 7 bases and J 1 base, with 8 bases left between them. The germline V gene has CDR1 SGHAT and CDR2 FQNNGV. CDR3 length equals 12 residues. The authors ran around 19 PCR cycles to amplify TCRs with a constant-region primer and V-primer adapter. By in vitro transcription, the isolated mRNA was amplified. MiXCR was run by TCRdb on the reads, yielding one entry per CDR3 protein. This table holds some 53,000 distinct CDR3 sequences, around 34% found once. This sample was included in a study of low-dose radiotherapy and immunotherapy resistance in tumors. Background on the study: Every 2 weeks, cohort 1 got 0.5 Gy, reaching 6.5 Gy to the planning target volume. Intravenous ipilimumab 1 mg/kg every six weeks was given with nivolumab 240 mg every two weeks.

The rearrangement uses TRBV11-2 and TRBJ2-7, with D unclear. This receptor was taken from a male donor with rectosigmoid adenocarcinoma. The source was PBMCs, collected after low-dose radiotherapy plus immunotherapy. CDR3 residues: CASTSISYEQYF. In DNA form, the CDR3 reads TGTGCCAGCACCTCTATTTCCTACGAGCAGTACTTC.